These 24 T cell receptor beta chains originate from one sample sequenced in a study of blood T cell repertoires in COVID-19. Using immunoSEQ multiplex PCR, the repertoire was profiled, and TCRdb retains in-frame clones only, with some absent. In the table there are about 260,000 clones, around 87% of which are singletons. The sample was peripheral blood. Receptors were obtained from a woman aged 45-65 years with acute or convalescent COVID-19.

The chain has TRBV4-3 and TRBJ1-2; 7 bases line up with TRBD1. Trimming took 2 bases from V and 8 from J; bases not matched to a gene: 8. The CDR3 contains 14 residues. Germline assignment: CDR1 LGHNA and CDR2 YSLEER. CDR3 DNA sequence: TGCGCCAGCAGCCAAAATACAGGGGTGGAAGGCTACACCTTC. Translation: CASSQNTGVEGYTF.

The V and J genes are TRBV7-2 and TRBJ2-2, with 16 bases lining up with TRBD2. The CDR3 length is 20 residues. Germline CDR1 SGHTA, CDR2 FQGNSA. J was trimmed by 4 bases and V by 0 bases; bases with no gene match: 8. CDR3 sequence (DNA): TGTGCCAGCAGCTTAGCTCCGGGACTAGCGGGAGGGCCAAGCACCGGGGAGCTGTTTTTT. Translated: CASSLAPGLAGGPSTGELFF.

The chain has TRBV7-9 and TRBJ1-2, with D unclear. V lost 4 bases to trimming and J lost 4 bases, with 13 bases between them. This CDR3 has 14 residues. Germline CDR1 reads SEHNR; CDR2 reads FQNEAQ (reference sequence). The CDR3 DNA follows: TGTGCCAGCAGCTCGGGAAACAGCCTCTATGGCTACACCTTC. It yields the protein CASSSGNSLYGYTF.

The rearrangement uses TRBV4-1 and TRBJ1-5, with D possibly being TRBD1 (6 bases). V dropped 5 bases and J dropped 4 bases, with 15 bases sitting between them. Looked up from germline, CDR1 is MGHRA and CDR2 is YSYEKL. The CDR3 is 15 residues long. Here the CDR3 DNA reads TGCGCCAGCAGCAGCTACAGGACAGTGAATCAGCCCCAGCATTTT. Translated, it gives CASSSYRTVNQPQHF.

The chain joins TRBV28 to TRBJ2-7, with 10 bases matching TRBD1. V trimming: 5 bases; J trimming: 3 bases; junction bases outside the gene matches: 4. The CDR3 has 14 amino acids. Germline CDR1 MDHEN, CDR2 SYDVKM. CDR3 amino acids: CASSGTGVLYEQYF. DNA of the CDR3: TGTGCCAGCAGTGGGACAGGGGTTCTCTACGAGCAGTACTTC. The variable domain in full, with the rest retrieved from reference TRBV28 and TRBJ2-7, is DVKVTQSSRYLVKRTGEKVFLECVQDMDHENMFWYRQDPGLGLRLIYFSYDVKMKEKGDIPEGYSVSREKKERFSLILESASTNQTSMYLCASSGTGVLYEQYFGPGTRLTVT.

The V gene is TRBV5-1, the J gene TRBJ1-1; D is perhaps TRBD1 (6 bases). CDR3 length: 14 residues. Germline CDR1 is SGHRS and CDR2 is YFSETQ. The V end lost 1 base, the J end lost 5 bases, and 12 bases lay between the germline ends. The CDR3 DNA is TGCGCCAGCAGCTTGAAAGGGGGTGAGACTGAAGCTTTCTTT. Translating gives CASSLKGGETEAFF.

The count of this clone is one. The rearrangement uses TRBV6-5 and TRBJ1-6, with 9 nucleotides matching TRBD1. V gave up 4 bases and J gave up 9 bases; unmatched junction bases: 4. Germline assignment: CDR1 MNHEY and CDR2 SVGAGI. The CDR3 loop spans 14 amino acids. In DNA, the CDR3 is TGTGCCAGCAGTTTGGACAGGGGCACTTCACCCCTCCACTTT. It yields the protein CASSLDRGTSPLHF.

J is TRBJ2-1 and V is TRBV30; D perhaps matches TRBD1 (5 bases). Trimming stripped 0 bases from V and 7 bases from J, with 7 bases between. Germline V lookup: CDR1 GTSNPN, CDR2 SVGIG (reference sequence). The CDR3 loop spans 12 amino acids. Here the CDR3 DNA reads TGTGCCTGGAGTGTAAGGGGAAATGAGCAGTTCTTC. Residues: CAWSVRGNEQFF.

CDR3: CASSRASEADTQYF. Written as DNA, the CDR3 is TGTGCCAGCAGTAGGGCTAGCGAGGCAGATACGCAGTATTTT. The chain has TRBV6-5 and TRBJ2-3; D may be TRBD2 (6 bases). V was pared by 5 bases and J by 4 bases, with 13 bases between. The CDR3 spans 14 residues. Germline CDR1 is MNHEY and CDR2 is SVGAGI.

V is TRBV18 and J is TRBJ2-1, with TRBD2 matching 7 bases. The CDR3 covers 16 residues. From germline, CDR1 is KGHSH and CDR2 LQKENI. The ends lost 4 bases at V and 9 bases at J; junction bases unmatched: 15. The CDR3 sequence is CASSLAGGGPFIEQFF. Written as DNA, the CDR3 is TGTGCCAGCTCACTTGCCGGGGGAGGGCCTTTTATTGAGCAGTTCTTC. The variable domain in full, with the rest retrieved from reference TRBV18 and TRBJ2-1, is NAGVMQNPRHLVRRRGQEARLRCSPMKGHSHVYWYRQLPEEGLKFMVYLQKENIIDESGMPKERFSAEFPKEGPSILRIQQVVRGDSAAYFCASSLAGGGPFIEQFFGPGTRLTVL.

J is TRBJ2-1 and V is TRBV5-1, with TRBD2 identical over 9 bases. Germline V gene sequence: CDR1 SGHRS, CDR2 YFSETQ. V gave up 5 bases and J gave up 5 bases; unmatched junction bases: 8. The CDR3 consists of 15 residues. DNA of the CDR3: TGCGCCAGCAGAGAGTCCGGGACTAGCCACAATGAGCAGTTCTTC. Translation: CASRESGTSHNEQFF.

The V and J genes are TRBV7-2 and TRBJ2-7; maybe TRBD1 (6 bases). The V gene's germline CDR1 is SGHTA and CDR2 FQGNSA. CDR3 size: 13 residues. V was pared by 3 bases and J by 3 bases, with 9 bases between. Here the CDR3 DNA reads TGTGCCAGCAGCTTCGGCAGGGGCTACGAGCAGTACTTC. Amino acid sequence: CASSFGRGYEQYF.

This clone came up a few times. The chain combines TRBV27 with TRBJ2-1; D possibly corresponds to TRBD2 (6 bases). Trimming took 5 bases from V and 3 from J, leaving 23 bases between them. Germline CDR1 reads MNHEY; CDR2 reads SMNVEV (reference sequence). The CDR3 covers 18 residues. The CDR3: CASSPNGISGLSYNEQFF. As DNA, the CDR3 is TGTGCCAGCAGTCCAAACGGTATATCGGGACTGAGCTACAATGAGCAGTTCTTC.

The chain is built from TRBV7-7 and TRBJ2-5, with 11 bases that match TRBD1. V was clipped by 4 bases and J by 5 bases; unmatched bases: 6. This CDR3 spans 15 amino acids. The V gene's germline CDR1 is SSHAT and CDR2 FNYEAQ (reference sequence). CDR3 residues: CASSSLGQGDETQYF. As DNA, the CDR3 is TGTGCCAGCAGCTCCCTGGGACAGGGGGATGAGACCCAGTACTTC.

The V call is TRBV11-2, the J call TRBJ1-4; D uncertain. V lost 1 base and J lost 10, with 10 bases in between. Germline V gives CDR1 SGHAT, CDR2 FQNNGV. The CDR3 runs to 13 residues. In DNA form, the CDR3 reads TGTGCCAGCAGCTTAGTTCACCCGGGAAAACTGTTTTTT. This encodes CASSLVHPGKLFF.

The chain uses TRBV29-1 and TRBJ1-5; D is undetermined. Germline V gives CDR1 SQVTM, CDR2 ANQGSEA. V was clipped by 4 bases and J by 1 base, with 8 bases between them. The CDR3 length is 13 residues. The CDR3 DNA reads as TGCAGCGTTGTTGTTCAGAGCAATCAGCCCCAGCATTTT. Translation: CSVVVQSNQPQHF.

The CDR3 DNA reads as TGTGCCAGCAACAGGGCCGCTGAAGCTTTCTTT. Translating gives CASNRAAEAFF. The chain couples TRBV2 to TRBJ1-1; D may be TRBD1 (6 bases). The CDR3 totals 11 residues. Trimming cost V 7 bases and J 6 bases, with 9 bases left between them. CDR1 SNHLY and CDR2 FYNNEI come from the germline V gene.

The CDR3 loop reads CATLRSGGAGRAIYF. DNA of the CDR3: TGTGCCACCCTTCGGTCTGGGGGCGCGGGCCGGGCCATATATTTT. This chain connects TRBV15 to TRBJ1-3; a possible D gene is TRBD1 (6 bases). Germline CDR1 LNHNV, CDR2 YYDKDF (reference sequence). CDR3 length: 15 residues. V was pared by 8 bases and J by 11 bases, with 25 bases between.

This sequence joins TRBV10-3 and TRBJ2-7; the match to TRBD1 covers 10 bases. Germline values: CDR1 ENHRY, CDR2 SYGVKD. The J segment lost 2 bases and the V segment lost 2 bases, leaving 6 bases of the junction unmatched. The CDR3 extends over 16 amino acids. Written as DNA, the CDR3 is TGTGCCATCAGTGAGCGCCGACAGGGGGCTGCCTACGAGCAGTACTTC. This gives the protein CAISERRQGAAYEQYF.

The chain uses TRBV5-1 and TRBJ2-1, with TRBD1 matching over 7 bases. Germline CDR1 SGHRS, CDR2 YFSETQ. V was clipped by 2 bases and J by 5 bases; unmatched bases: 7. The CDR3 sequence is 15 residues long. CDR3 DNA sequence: TGCGCCAGCAGCTTAATCAGGACAGGAAACAATGAGCAGTTCTTC. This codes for CASSLIRTGNNEQFF.

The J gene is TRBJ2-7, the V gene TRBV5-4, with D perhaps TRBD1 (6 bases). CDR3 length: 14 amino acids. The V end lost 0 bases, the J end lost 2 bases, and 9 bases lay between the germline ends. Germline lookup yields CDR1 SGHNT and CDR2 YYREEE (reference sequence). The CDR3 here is CASSLGSGAYEQYF. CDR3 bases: TGTGCCAGCAGCTTGGGTTCAGGGGCCTACGAGCAGTACTTC.

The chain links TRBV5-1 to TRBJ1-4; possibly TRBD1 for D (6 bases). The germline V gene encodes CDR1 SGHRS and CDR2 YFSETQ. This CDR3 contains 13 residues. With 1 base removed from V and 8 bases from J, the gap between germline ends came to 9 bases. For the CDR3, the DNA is TGCGCCAGCAGCTTGCAGGGGAGCGAAAAACTGTTTTTT. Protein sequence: CASSLQGSEKLFF.

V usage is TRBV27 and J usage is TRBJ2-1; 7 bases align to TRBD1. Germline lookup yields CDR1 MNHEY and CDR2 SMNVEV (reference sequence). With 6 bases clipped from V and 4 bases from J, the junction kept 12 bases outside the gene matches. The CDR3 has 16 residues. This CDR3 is CASSPSRDSTYNEQFF. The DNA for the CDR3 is TGTGCCAGCAGCCCGTCCCGGGACAGTACTTACAATGAGCAGTTCTTC.

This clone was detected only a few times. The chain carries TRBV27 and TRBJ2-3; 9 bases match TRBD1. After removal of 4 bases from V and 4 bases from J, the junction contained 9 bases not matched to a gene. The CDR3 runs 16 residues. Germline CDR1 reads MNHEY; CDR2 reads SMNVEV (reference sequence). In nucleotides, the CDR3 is TGTGCCAGCAGTTCCCCAATCGGACAGGGGTCAGATACGCAGTATTTT. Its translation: CASSSPIGQGSDTQYF.